Each of the 3 T cell receptor beta chains below was sequenced from the same sample in a study of blood T cell repertoires in COVID-19. The protocol was immunoSEQ multiplex PCR, while the TCRdb copy is restricted to in-frame clones and leaves out a portion. The sample has some 210,000 clones, approximately 85% seen once. Sequencing input: peripheral blood. All receptors come from a woman in her forties or fifties with active or convalescent COVID-19.

The chain recombines TRBV5-5 with TRBJ2-7; 8 nucleotides align to TRBD1. The V gene end was trimmed by 0 bases and the J gene end by 6 bases; junction bases not matched to a gene: 8. The V gene's germline CDR1 is SGHKS and CDR2 YYEKEE (reference sequence). This CDR3 has 15 amino acids. CDR3 nucleotides: TGTGCCAGCAGCTTGGACCGGGACAGGCCTCTCGAGCAGTACTTC. It is translated as CASSLDRDRPLEQYF. Together with reference TRBV5-5 and TRBJ2-7, the CDR3 gives the full variable domain: DAGVTQSPTHLIKTRGQQVTLRCSPISGHKSVSWYQQVLGQGPQFIFQYYEKEERGRGNFPDRFSARQFPNYSSELNVNALLLGDSALYLCASSLDRDRPLEQYFGPGTRLTVT.

The chain is built from TRBV5-6 and TRBJ1-2, with D tentatively TRBD1 (5 bases). This CDR3 is built from 14 residues. Germline V gene lookup returns CDR1 SGHDT and CDR2 YYEEEE. With 5 bases removed from V and 6 bases from J, the gap between germline ends came to 17 bases. CDR3 DNA: TGTGCCAGCAGATCCCGGGGGGGTCGGGATGGCTACACCTTC. It is translated as CASRSRGGRDGYTF.

This clone was detected only once. The rearrangement links TRBV10-3 to TRBJ1-6; D is uncertain. Deletions cut 6 bases from V and 5 bases from J, with 11 bases between. The CDR3 is 14 residues long. From germline, CDR1 is ENHRY and CDR2 SYGVKD. The CDR3: CAIRGGTDNSPLHF. CDR3 DNA sequence: TGTGCCATCAGGGGAGGTACTGATAATTCACCCCTCCACTTT.